This T cell receptor beta chain was identified during a study of cytomegalovirus exposure and HLA in healthy donors. Looked up from germline, CDR1 is KGHSH and CDR2 is LQKENI. The length of the CDR3 is 15 residues. V was trimmed by 3 bases and J by 6 bases, leaving 18 bases between them. Here immunoSEQ multiplex PCR was the method, and the copy in TCRdb shows in-frame clones only, minus some. The table lists 65,000 or so clones, about 91% of them singletons. The sequence came from a woman aged 18-29 years in good health and CMV-seronegative. Sequenced input: PBMCs. V and J are TRBV18 and TRBJ2-7; D is possibly TRBD2 (6 bases). CDR3 protein: CASSPDGRAGGEQYF. CDR3 sequence (DNA): TGTGCCAGCTCACCTGATGGTAGGGCCGGGGGCGAGCAGTACTTC.